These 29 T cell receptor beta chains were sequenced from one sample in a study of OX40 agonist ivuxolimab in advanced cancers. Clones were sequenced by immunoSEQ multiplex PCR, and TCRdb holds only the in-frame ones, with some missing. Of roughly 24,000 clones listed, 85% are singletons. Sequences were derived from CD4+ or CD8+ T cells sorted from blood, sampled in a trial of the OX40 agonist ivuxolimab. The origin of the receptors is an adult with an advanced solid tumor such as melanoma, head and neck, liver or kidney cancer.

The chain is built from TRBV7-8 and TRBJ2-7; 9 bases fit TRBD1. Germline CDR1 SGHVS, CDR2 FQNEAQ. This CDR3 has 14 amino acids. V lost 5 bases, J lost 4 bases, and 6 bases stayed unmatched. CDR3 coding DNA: TGTGCCAGCAGCCTTCCGGGACAGGGTTACGAGCAGTACTTC. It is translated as CASSLPGQGYEQYF.

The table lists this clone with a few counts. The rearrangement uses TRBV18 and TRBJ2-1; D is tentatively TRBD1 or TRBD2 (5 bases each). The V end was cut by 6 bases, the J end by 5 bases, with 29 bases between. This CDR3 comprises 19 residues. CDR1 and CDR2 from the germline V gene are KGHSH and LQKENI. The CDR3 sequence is CASSPTIHSDTRGDNEQFF. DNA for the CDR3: TGTGCCAGCTCCCCAACTATCCACTCGGACACCAGAGGGGACAATGAGCAGTTCTTC.

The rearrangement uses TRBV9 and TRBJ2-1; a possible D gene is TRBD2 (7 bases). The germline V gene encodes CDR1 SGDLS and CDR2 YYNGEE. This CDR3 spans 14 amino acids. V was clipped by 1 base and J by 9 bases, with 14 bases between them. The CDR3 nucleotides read TGTGCCAGCAGCGTATGGACTAGGGGGGGTGAGCAGTTCTTC. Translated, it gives CASSVWTRGGEQFF.

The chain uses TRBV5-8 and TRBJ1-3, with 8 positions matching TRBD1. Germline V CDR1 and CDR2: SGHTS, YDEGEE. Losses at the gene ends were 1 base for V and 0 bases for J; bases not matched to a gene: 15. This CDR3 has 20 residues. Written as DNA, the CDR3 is TGTGCCAGCAGCTTGTTCAGGGGGCGAGACGAACTACTCTCTGGAAACACCATATATTTT. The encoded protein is CASSLFRGRDELLSGNTIYF.

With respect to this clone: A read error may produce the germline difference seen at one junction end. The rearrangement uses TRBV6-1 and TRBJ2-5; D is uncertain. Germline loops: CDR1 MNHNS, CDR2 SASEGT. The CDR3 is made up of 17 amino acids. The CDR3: CASSEARSTLLGETQYF. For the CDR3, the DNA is TGTGCCAGCAGCGAAGCTCGGTCTACTCTCCTCGGGGAGACCCAGTACTTC.

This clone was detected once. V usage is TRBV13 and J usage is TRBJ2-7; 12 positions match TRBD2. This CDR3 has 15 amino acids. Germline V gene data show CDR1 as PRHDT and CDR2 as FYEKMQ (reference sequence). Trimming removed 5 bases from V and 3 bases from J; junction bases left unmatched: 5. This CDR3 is CASSPRTSGVYEQYF. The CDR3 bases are TGTGCCAGCAGCCCTCGGACTAGCGGGGTCTACGAGCAGTACTTC. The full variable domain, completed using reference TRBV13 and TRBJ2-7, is AAGVIQSPRHLIKEKRETATLKCYPIPRHDTVYWYQQGPGQDPQFLISFYEKMQSDKGSIPDRFSAQQFSDYHSELNMSSLELGDSALYFCASSPRTSGVYEQYFGPGTRLTVT.

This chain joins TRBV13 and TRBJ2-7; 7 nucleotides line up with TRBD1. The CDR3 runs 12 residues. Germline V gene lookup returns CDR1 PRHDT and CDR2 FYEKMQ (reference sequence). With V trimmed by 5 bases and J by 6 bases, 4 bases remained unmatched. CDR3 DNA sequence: TGTGCCAGCAGCCGAGGGGGCCTCGAGCAGTACTTC. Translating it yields CASSRGGLEQYF. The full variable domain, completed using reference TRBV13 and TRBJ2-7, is AAGVIQSPRHLIKEKRETATLKCYPIPRHDTVYWYQQGPGQDPQFLISFYEKMQSDKGSIPDRFSAQQFSDYHSELNMSSLELGDSALYFCASSRGGLEQYFGPGTRLTVT.

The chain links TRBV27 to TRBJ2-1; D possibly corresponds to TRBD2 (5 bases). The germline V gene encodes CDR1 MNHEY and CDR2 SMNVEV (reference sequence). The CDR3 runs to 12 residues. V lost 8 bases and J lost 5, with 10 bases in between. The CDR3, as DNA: TGTGCCAGCGTCGGACTTCACAATGAGCAGTTCTTC. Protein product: CASVGLHNEQFF.

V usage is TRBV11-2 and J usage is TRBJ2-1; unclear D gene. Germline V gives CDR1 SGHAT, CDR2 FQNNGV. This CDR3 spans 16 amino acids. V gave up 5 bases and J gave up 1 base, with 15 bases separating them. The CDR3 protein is CASSTGYLSSYNEQFF. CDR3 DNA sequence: TGTGCCAGCAGCACCGGATACCTCTCGTCCTACAATGAGCAGTTCTTC. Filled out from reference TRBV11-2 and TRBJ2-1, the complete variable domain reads EAGVAQSPRYKIIEKRQSVAFWCNPISGHATLYWYQQILGQGPKLLIQFQNNGVVDDSQLPKDRFSAERLKGVDSTLKIQPAKLEDSAVYLCASSTGYLSSYNEQFFGPGTRLTVL.

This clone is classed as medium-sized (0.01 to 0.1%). The CDR3 sequence is CASSPTPPWRSPLHF. As DNA, the CDR3 is TGTGCCAGCAGCCCGACACCTCCCTGGCGTTCACCCCTCCACTTT. V gene TRBV6-5 combines with J gene TRBJ1-6; D not resolved. The V end was cut by 6 bases, the J end by 9 bases, with 18 bases between. Germline V gene sequence: CDR1 MNHEY, CDR2 SVGAGI. The CDR3 consists of 15 residues.

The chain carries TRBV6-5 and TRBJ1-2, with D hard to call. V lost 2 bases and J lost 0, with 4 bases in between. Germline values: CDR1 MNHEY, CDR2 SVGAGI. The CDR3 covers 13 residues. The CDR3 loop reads CASSYGANYGYTF. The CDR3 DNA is TGTGCCAGCAGTTACGGAGCTAACTATGGCTACACCTTC.

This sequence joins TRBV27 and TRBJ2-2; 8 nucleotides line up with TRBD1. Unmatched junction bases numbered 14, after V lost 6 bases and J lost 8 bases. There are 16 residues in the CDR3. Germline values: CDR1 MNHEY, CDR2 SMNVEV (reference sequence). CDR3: CASSFDPGGASGELFF. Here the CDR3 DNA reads TGTGCCAGCAGCTTCGATCCAGGGGGCGCAAGTGGGGAGCTGTTTTTT.

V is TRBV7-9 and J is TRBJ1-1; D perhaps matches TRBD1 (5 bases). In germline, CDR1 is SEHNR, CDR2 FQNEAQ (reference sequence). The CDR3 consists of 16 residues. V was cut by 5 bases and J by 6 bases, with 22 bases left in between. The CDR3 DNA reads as TGTGCCAGCAGCCCCGGGGGGGACTTGGATGGGCCTGAAGCTTTCTTT. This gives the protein CASSPGGDLDGPEAFF.

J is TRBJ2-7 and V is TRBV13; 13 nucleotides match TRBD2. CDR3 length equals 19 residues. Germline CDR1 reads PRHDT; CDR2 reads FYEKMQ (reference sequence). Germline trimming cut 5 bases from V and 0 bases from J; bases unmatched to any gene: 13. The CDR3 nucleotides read TGTGCCAGCAGCCAACTTACGGGACTAGCGGGACTTTCCTCCTACGAGCAGTACTTC. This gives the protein CASSQLTGLAGLSSYEQYF. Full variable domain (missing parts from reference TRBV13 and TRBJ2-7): AAGVIQSPRHLIKEKRETATLKCYPIPRHDTVYWYQQGPGQDPQFLISFYEKMQSDKGSIPDRFSAQQFSDYHSELNMSSLELGDSALYFCASSQLTGLAGLSSYEQYFGPGTRLTVT.

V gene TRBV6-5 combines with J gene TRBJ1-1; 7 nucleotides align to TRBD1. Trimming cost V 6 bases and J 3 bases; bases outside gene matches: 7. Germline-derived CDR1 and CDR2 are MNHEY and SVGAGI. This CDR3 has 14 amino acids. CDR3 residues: CASRPAQGYTEAFF. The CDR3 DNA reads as TGTGCCAGCAGGCCTGCACAGGGGTACACTGAAGCTTTCTTT.

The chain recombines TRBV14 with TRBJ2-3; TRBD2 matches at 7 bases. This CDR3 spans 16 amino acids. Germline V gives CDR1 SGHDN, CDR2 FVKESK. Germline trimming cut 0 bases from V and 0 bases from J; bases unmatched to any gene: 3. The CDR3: CASSQERGGSTDTQYF. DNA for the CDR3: TGTGCCAGCAGCCAAGAGAGGGGAGGGAGCACAGATACGCAGTATTTT.

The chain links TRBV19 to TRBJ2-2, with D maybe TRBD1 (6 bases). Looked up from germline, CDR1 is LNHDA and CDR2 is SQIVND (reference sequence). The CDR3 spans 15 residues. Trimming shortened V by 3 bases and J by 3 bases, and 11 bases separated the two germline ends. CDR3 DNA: TGTGCCAGTAGTATCGGGACACTGGACACCGGGGAGCTGTTTTTT. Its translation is CASSIGTLDTGELFF. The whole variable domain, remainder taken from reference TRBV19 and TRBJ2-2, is DGGITQSPKYLFRKEGQNVTLSCEQNLNHDAMYWYRQDPGQGLRLIYYSQIVNDFQKGDIAEGYSVSREKKESFPLTVTSAQKNPTAFYLCASSIGTLDTGELFFGEGSRLTVL.

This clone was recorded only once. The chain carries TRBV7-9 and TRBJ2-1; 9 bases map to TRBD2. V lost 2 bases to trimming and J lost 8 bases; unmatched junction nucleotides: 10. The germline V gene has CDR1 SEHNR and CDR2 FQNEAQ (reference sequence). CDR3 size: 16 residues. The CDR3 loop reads CASSLLMASGTDEQFF. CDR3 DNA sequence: TGTGCCAGCAGCTTATTAATGGCTAGCGGGACCGATGAGCAGTTCTTC.

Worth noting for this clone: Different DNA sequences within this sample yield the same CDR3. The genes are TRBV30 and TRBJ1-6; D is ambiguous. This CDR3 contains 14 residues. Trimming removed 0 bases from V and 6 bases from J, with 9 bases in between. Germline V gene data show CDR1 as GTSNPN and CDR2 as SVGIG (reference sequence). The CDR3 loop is CAWSVLGFNSPLHF. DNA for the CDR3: TGTGCCTGGAGTGTACTCGGATTTAATTCACCCCTCCACTTT.

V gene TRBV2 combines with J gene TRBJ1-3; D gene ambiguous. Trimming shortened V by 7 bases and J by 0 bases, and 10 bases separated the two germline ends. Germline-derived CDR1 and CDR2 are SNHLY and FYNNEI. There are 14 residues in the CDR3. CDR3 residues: CASTFISSGNTIYF. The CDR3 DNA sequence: TGTGCCAGCACGTTTATTTCCTCTGGAAACACCATATATTTT.

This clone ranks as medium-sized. The DNA for the CDR3 is TGCAGCGGGTGGTGGGGTAGCAATGAGCAGTTCTTC. Its protein product is CSGWWGSNEQFF. The chain is built from TRBV29-1 and TRBJ2-1; D unresolved. Trimming pared 7 bases from V and 6 bases from J, leaving 13 bases between. CDR1 is SQVTM and CDR2 is ANQGSEA in the germline V gene. The CDR3 totals 12 residues.

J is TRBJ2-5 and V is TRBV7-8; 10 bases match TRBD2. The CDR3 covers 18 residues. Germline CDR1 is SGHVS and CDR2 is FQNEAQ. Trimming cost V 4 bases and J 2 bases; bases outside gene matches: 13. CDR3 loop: CASSSLAGVDPVQETQYF. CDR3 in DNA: TGTGCCAGCAGCTCCCTAGCGGGAGTGGATCCGGTGCAAGAGACCCAGTACTTC.

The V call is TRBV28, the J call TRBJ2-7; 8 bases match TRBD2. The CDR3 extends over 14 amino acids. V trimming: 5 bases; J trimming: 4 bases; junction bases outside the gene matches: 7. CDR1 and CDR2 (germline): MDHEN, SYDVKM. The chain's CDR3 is CASSPGGGGYEQYF. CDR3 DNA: TGTGCCAGCAGTCCCGGGGGGGGAGGGTACGAGCAGTACTTC. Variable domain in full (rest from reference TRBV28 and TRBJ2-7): DVKVTQSSRYLVKRTGEKVFLECVQDMDHENMFWYRQDPGLGLRLIYFSYDVKMKEKGDIPEGYSVSREKKERFSLILESASTNQTSMYLCASSPGGGGYEQYFGPGTRLTVT.

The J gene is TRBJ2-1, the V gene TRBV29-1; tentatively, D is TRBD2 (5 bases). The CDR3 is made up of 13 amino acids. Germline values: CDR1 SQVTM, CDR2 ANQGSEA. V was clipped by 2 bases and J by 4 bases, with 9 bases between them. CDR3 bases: TGCAGCGTTGAACTTAGCGTATACAATGAGCAGTTCTTC. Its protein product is CSVELSVYNEQFF.

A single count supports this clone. CDR3 sequence (DNA): TGTGCCAGCATAGGACAGGGTCGGGAGACCCAGTACTTC. It translates to CASIGQGRETQYF. The V call is TRBV7-8, the J call TRBJ2-5; the match to TRBD1 covers 8 bases. Unmatched junction bases numbered 6, after V lost 7 bases and J lost 5 bases. Germline V gene data show CDR1 as SGHVS and CDR2 as FQNEAQ. The CDR3 contains 13 residues.

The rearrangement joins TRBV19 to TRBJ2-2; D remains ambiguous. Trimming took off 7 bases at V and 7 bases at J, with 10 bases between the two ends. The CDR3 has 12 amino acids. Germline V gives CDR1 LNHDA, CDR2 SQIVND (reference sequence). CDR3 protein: CASTEFRGELFF. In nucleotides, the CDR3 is TGTGCCAGTACAGAGTTCCGCGGGGAGCTGTTTTTT.

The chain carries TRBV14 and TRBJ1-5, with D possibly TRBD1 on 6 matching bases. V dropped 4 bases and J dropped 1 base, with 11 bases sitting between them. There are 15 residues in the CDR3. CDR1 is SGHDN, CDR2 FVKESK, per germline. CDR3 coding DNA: TGTGCCAGCAGCCGAGGGGGGAACAGCAATCAGCCCCAGCATTTT. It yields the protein CASSRGGNSNQPQHF.

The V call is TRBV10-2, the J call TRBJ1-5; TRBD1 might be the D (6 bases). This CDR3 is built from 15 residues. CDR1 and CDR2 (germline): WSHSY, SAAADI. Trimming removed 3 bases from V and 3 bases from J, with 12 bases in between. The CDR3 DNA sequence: TGCGCCAGCAGTGAACAGGGTTTAACCAATCAGCCCCAGCATTTT. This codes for CASSEQGLTNQPQHF.

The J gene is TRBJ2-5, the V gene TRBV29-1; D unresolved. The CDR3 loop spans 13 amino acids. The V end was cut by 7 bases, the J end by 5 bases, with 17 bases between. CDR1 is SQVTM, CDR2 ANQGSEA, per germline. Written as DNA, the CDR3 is TGCAGCGGCGAAGATGACTTAAAGGAGACCCAGTACTTC. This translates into CSGEDDLKETQYF.